This paragraph reports one T cell receptor (beta chain). This sample is drawn from a study of blood T cell repertoires in COVID-19. Turning to the study itself: Acute and convalescent COVID-19 specimens originated in the United States, Italy and Spain. The cDNA or gDNA used as material had been derived from T cells, B-cell-depleted T cells, or PBMCs.

This CDR3 contains 13 residues. V lost 3 bases to trimming and J lost 11 bases, with 16 bases between them. Germline V gives CDR1 SEHNR, CDR2 FQNEAQ (reference sequence). Study processing details: Estimation of nucleated cell counts was performed using reference gene primer amplification. Only in-frame clones appear in the TCRdb table, and some are missing; sequencing was by immunoSEQ multiplex PCR. Clone size and the V and J calls come from that table; the DNA yielded D and trimming. The sample holds some 160,000 clones, 78% seen once. The chain employs TRBV7-9 and TRBJ1-1, with TRBD1 as a possible D gene (5 bases). The sequence came from a woman aged 80 or over with acute or convalescent COVID-19. Sequencing was performed on peripheral blood. CDR3 region: CASSLAGQLEAFF. The CDR3 DNA follows: TGTGCCAGCAGCTTGGCAGGGCAGTTAGAGGCTTTCTTT.